The 29 T cell receptor beta chains below were found in one sample sequenced in a study of blood T cell repertoires in COVID-19 (TCRdb year 2020). Preparation of the library involved the immunoSEQ multiplex PCR assay. TCRdb holds this immuneACCESS table with in-frame rearrangements only. Some clones are missing; in checked studies, unresolved V genes explain under half, and the rest has no known cause. This sample lists roughly 120,000 clones; around 89% were detected once. The leading ten clones occupy roughly 4% of the sample. The material sequenced was peripheral blood. Receptors originate from a woman aged 55 to 70 with COVID-19, enrolled during active disease.

J is TRBJ2-7 and V is TRBV11-2; 11 bases are a match to TRBD2. V shed 0 bases and J 3 bases; nucleotides not matched to a gene: 7. Germline loops: CDR1 SGHAT, CDR2 FQNNGV. The CDR3 extends over 17 amino acids. The DNA for the CDR3 is TGTGCCAGCAGCTTAGATTCCCTAGCGGGGGGCCGCTACGAGCAGTACTTC. Its translation: CASSLDSLAGGRYEQYF.

The V gene is TRBV13, the J gene TRBJ2-5; 12 nucleotides align to TRBD2. Germline trimming cut 5 bases from V and 4 bases from J; bases unmatched to any gene: 5. CDR3 length equals 15 residues. Germline CDR1 is PRHDT and CDR2 is FYEKMQ (reference sequence). The CDR3 sequence is CASSLAGGPRETQYF. The CDR3 DNA is TGTGCCAGCAGCCTAGCGGGGGGGCCGCGAGAGACCCAGTACTTC.

This rearrangement joins TRBV5-6 to TRBJ1-2; D remains unclear. CDR1 and CDR2 from the germline V gene are SGHDT and YYEEEE. The CDR3 length is 12 residues. The V and J ends lost 1 base and 10 bases respectively, with 11 bases between them. The CDR3, as DNA: TGTGCCAGCAGCTTGAACAGATACGACTACACCTTC. It encodes CASSLNRYDYTF.

In its sample, this clone was seen a few times. The J gene is TRBJ1-3, the V gene TRBV6-5, with unresolved D. This CDR3 comprises 13 residues. The V and J ends lost 6 bases and 1 base respectively, with 7 bases between them. Germline V lookup: CDR1 MNHEY, CDR2 SVGAGI. DNA for the CDR3: TGTGCCAGCAGCATGGCATCTGGAAACACCATATATTTT. This encodes CASSMASGNTIYF.

CDR3 DNA sequence: TGTGCCAGCAGCTTAAACAGATATAGCAATCAGCCCCAGCATTTT. This translates into CASSLNRYSNQPQHF. The chain links TRBV7-2 to TRBJ1-5, with unresolved D. The CDR3 contains 15 residues. Trimming removed 2 bases from V and 0 bases from J, with 8 bases in between. Per the germline V gene, CDR1 is SGHTA and CDR2 is FQGNSA.

A few counts support this clone. The V gene is TRBV6-5, the J gene TRBJ1-1, with D uncertain. There are 14 residues in the CDR3. Germline V gene data show CDR1 as MNHEY and CDR2 as SVGAGI. V lost 4 bases to trimming and J lost 1 base, with 10 bases between them. The CDR3 sequence is CASSSRIPNTEAFF. The CDR3 DNA reads TGTGCCAGCAGTTCCCGTATCCCGAACACTGAAGCTTTCTTT.

V is TRBV5-4 and J is TRBJ2-3, with TRBD2 identical over 11 bases. Germline CDR1 is SGHNT and CDR2 is YYREEE (reference sequence). The CDR3 is 17 amino acids. V shed 4 bases, J shed 2 bases, and the junction held 9 bases outside the gene matches. CDR3 protein: CASSRGLAGRLTDTQYF. The CDR3 nucleotides read TGTGCCAGCAGCCGTGGACTAGCGGGTCGCCTCACAGATACGCAGTATTTT.

The J gene is TRBJ1-1, the V gene TRBV11-3; 7 nucleotides align to TRBD1. The V segment lost 6 bases and the J segment 3 bases; nucleotides outside the gene matches: 1. This CDR3 is built from 12 residues. Germline-derived CDR1 and CDR2 are SGHNT and YENEEA. As DNA, the CDR3 is TGTGCCAGCAGTGGACAGGACACTGAAGCTTTCTTT. It specifies CASSGQDTEAFF. Full variable domain (missing parts from reference TRBV11-3 and TRBJ1-1): EAGVVQSPRYKIIEKKQPVAFWCNPISGHNTLYWYLQNLGQGPELLIRYENEEAVDDSQLPKDRFSAERLKGVDSTLKIQPAELGDSAVYLCASSGQDTEAFFGQGTRLTVV.

The V gene is TRBV5-4, the J gene TRBJ2-1; 15 nucleotides line up with TRBD2. V gave up 3 bases and J gave up 8 bases; unmatched junction bases: 3. Germline V CDR1 and CDR2: SGHNT, YYREEE (reference sequence). The CDR3 extends over 15 amino acids. CDR3 residues: CASSSGTSGRHEQFF. CDR3 DNA: TGTGCCAGCAGCTCTGGGACTAGCGGGAGGCATGAGCAGTTCTTC.

V usage is TRBV27 and J usage is TRBJ2-7; 8 nucleotides line up with TRBD1. This CDR3 contains 15 residues. Germline values: CDR1 MNHEY, CDR2 SMNVEV (reference sequence). V was clipped by 6 bases and J by 3 bases; unmatched bases: 10. The CDR3 here is CASRPHRGENYEQYF. DNA of the CDR3: TGTGCCAGCAGACCACACAGGGGGGAGAACTACGAGCAGTACTTC.

This clone has a single count. The V gene is TRBV29-1, the J gene TRBJ1-3; D is perhaps TRBD1 (6 bases). Germline lookup yields CDR1 SQVTM and CDR2 ANQGSEA. The V end lost 1 base, the J end lost 2 bases, and 12 bases lay between the germline ends. This CDR3 is built from 15 residues. Here the CDR3 reads CSVEATRGTGNTIYF. The CDR3 DNA reads as TGCAGCGTTGAAGCCACCAGGGGAACTGGAAACACCATATATTTT. Using reference TRBV29-1 and TRBJ1-3 for the parts outside the CDR3, the full variable domain is SAVISQKPSRDICQRGTSLTIQCQVDSQVTMMFWYRQQPGQSLTLIATANQGSEATYESGFVIDKFPISRPNLTFSTLTVSNMSPEDSSIYLCSVEATRGTGNTIYFGEGSWLTVV.

The genes are TRBV25-1 and TRBJ2-5; 7 nucleotides agree with TRBD1. The length of the CDR3 is 15 residues. The germline V gene encodes CDR1 MGHDK and CDR2 SYGVNS. The V gene end was trimmed by 3 bases and the J gene end by 2 bases; junction bases not matched to a gene: 6. The CDR3 sequence: CASSEDRRLQETQYF. The CDR3 DNA follows: TGTGCCAGCAGTGAGGACAGGAGACTACAAGAGACCCAGTACTTC. Looking up the rest from reference TRBV25-1 and TRBJ2-5 gives the full variable domain: EADIYQTPRYLVIGTGKKITLECSQTMGHDKMYWYQQDPGMELHLIHYSYGVNSTEKGDLSSESTVSRIRTEHFPLTLESARPSHTSQYLCASSEDRRLQETQYFGPGTRLLVL.

The V call is TRBV10-3, the J call TRBJ1-2; no reliable D call. This CDR3 contains 13 residues. Germline assignment: CDR1 ENHRY and CDR2 SYGVKD. V was trimmed by 7 bases and J by 5 bases, leaving 14 bases between them. In nucleotides, the CDR3 is TGTGCCATCAAGGAGGCGCTCGATTATGGCTACACCTTC. The encoded protein is CAIKEALDYGYTF.

This clone was recorded only once. The chain has TRBV15 and TRBJ2-1; 8 positions match TRBD2. The J segment lost 13 bases and the V segment lost 0 bases, leaving 2 bases of the junction unmatched. The CDR3 extends over 12 amino acids. Germline V lookup: CDR1 LNHNV, CDR2 YYDKDF (reference sequence). The CDR3 sequence: CATSRDGTSQFF. In nucleotides, the CDR3 is TGTGCCACCAGCAGAGATGGGACTAGTCAGTTCTTC.

This rearrangement joins TRBV10-3 to TRBJ2-3; 9 nucleotides align to TRBD2. V shed 0 bases and J 6 bases; nucleotides not matched to a gene: 10. Germline-derived CDR1 and CDR2 are ENHRY and SYGVKD. This CDR3 comprises 17 residues. CDR3 DNA: TGTGCCATCAGTGAGTCGAGCGGGGGGCCGGGGGCGGATACGCAGTATTTT. Its protein is CAISESSGGPGADTQYF.

The chain has TRBV15 and TRBJ1-1; no reliable D call. The CDR3 runs 15 residues. The V end was cut by 0 bases, the J end by 2 bases, with 10 bases between. Germline lookup yields CDR1 LNHNV and CDR2 YYDKDF (reference sequence). CDR3 DNA: TGTGCCACCAGCAGAGACCTACAGCCTAACACTGAAGCTTTCTTT. Residues: CATSRDLQPNTEAFF.

The chain joins TRBV7-2 to TRBJ2-6; D remains ambiguous. V was cut by 2 bases and J by 0 bases, with 14 bases left in between. The CDR3 totals 18 residues. Germline lookup yields CDR1 SGHTA and CDR2 FQGNSA. The DNA for the CDR3 is TGTGCCAGCAGCTTAAATCCGCCGAGCCTCTCTGGGGCCAACGTCCTGACTTTC. The encoded protein is CASSLNPPSLSGANVLTF.

The chain uses TRBV7-2 and TRBJ1-1; D remains unclear. The CDR3 covers 16 residues. Germline CDR1 SGHTA, CDR2 FQGNSA. The germline V and J ends were trimmed by 3 bases and 1 base, with 15 bases remaining between them. The DNA for the CDR3 is TGTGCCAGCAGCTTGGTAGGAGCGGTTGCGAACACTGAAGCTTTCTTT. This translates into CASSLVGAVANTEAFF.

In its sample, this clone was seen once. The chain has TRBV7-8 and TRBJ1-2; D is ambiguous. The CDR3 extends over 15 amino acids. V lost 1 base to trimming and J lost 0 bases, with 9 bases between them. Germline CDR1 is SGHVS and CDR2 is FQNEAQ. The CDR3 bases are TGTGCCAGCAGCTTAGTCTCCCCAGCTAACTATGGCTACACCTTC. Residues: CASSLVSPANYGYTF.

The chain employs TRBV6-5 and TRBJ1-2, with a tentative D call TRBD1 (6 bases). The germline V gene encodes CDR1 MNHEY and CDR2 SVGAGI. This CDR3 is 15 amino acids long. Trimming removed 7 bases from V and 5 bases from J, with 20 bases in between. CDR3 coding DNA: TGTGCCAGCATGAAGACACAGGGCGTTATATATGGCTACACCTTC. Protein sequence: CASMKTQGVIYGYTF.

This clone appeared a single time. The chain uses TRBV5-1 and TRBJ1-2, with D maybe TRBD1 (5 bases). Germline CDR1 reads SGHRS; CDR2 reads YFSETQ. The CDR3 consists of 16 residues. The ends were cut back, 6 bases at V and 10 bases at J, with 28 bases in the middle. The CDR3 DNA follows: TGCGCCAGCACCCCGTGGGGTTCGCAGGGCCATCACGCCTACACCTTC. This codes for CASTPWGSQGHHAYTF.

The rearrangement uses TRBV7-2 and TRBJ2-5; TRBD2 matches 9 bases. V was clipped by 5 bases and J by 4 bases; unmatched bases: 8. Per germline, CDR1 SGHTA and CDR2 FQGNSA. The CDR3 has 15 residues. The CDR3 loop is CASSPGLAIVETQYF. In DNA, the CDR3 is TGTGCCAGCAGCCCGGGACTAGCTATTGTAGAGACCCAGTACTTC.

This rearrangement joins TRBV7-2 to TRBJ2-7; 7 bases align to TRBD1. CDR1 SGHTA and CDR2 FQGNSA come from the germline V gene. V gave up 5 bases and J gave up 3 bases; unmatched junction bases: 10. This CDR3 has 15 amino acids. CDR3 residues: CASSVRGDSLYEQYF. In nucleotides, the CDR3 is TGTGCCAGCAGCGTCCGAGGGGACAGCCTCTACGAGCAGTACTTC.

V and J are TRBV7-9 and TRBJ1-2; possibly TRBD1 for D (5 bases). The V end lost 2 bases, the J end lost 10 bases, and 11 bases lay between the germline ends. The germline V gene encodes CDR1 SEHNR and CDR2 FQNEAQ (reference sequence). The CDR3 covers 12 residues. The CDR3 sequence: CASSLIQGFYTF. CDR3 bases: TGTGCCAGCAGCTTAATTCAGGGATTCTACACCTTC.

The rearrangement joins TRBV3-1 (or the pseudogene TRBV3-2) to TRBJ1-1; D remains unclear. CDR1 LGHDT and CDR2 YNNKEL come from the germline V gene (reference sequence). The V gene lost 4 bases and the J gene lost 2 bases, with 14 bases spanning the gap. The CDR3 is made up of 15 amino acids. CDR3 nucleotide sequence: TGTGCCAGCAGCCTCAGCCCTCAGGTCAACACTGAAGCTTTCTTT. Protein sequence: CASSLSPQVNTEAFF.

V usage is TRBV27 and J usage is TRBJ2-2; possible D gene TRBD2, 6 bases. Trimming cost V 3 bases and J 0 bases, with 8 bases left between them. The germline CDR1 and CDR2 sequences are MNHEY and SMNVEV (reference sequence). The CDR3 covers 15 residues. The chain's CDR3 is CASSLAGPNTGELFF. In nucleotides, the CDR3 is TGTGCCAGCAGTTTGGCGGGGCCGAACACCGGGGAGCTGTTTTTT.

V usage is TRBV7-9 and J usage is TRBJ1-4; 9 nucleotides match TRBD1. Germline assignment: CDR1 SEHNR and CDR2 FQNEAQ (reference sequence). The junction had 8 bases not matched to a gene; V was cut back by 4 bases and J by 8 bases. This CDR3 contains 15 residues. The CDR3 nucleotides read TGTGCCAGCAGCTCCCTGCGGACAGGGGTCGAAAAACTGTTTTTT. Protein: CASSSLRTGVEKLFF.

The V and J genes are TRBV6-5 and TRBJ2-3; TRBD1 is a possible D gene (6 bases). The germline V gene encodes CDR1 MNHEY and CDR2 SVGAGI. This CDR3 contains 13 residues. Trimming cost V 11 bases and J 4 bases, with 16 bases left between them. The CDR3 coding sequence is TGTGCCCTAGATTCGTCAGGGGCAGATACGCAGTATTTT. Protein product: CALDSSGADTQYF.

The chain joins TRBV5-8 to TRBJ2-7; TRBD2 is a possible D gene (5 bases). Germline V lookup: CDR1 SGHTS, CDR2 YDEGEE. The CDR3 totals 16 residues. Trimming took 1 base from V and 5 from J, leaving 19 bases between them. The CDR3 DNA follows: TGTGCCAGCAGCTTGTCGTACGGCCGGGGAGTCCACGAGCAGTACTTC. Its protein product is CASSLSYGRGVHEQYF.